This TCR beta chain was captured by sequencing in a study of blood T cell repertoires in COVID-19. Study-wide background: The United States, Italy and Spain provided the acute and convalescent COVID-19 samples. In each case, the material was cDNA or gDNA derived from T cells, B-cell-depleted T cells, or PBMCs.

This CDR3 is built from 15 residues. V gave up 2 bases and J gave up 0 bases, with 8 bases separating them. The V gene's germline CDR1 is MNHEY and CDR2 SVGAGI. Original analysis: The authors estimated nucleated cell counts from reference gene primer amplification. Using immunoSEQ multiplex PCR, the repertoire was profiled, and TCRdb retains in-frame clones only, with some absent. The V and J calls and clone size are taken from that table; D and trimming were inferred from the DNA. The sample consists of 300,000 to 400,000 clones, more than 75% of them appearing once. The receptor was isolated from a woman younger than 30 who had recovered from COVID-19. V and J are TRBV6-5 and TRBJ1-3, with unresolved D. Sequencing was performed on peripheral blood. The CDR3 loop reads CASSYKQISGNTIYF. Written as DNA, the CDR3 is TGTGCCAGCAGTTACAAGCAAATCTCTGGAAACACCATATATTTT.